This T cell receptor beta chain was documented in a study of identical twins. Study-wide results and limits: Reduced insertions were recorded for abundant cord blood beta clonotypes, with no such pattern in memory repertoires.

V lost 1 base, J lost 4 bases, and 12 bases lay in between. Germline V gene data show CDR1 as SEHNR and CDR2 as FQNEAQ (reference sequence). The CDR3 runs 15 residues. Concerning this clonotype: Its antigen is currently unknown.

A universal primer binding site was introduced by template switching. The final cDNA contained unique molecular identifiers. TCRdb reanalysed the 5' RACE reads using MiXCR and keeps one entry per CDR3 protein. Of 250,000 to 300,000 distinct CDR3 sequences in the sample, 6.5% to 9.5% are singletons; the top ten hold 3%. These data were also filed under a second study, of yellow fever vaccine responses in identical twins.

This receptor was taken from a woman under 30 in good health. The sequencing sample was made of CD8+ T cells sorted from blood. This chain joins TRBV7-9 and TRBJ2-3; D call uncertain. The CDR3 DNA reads TGTGCCAGCAGCTTAGAAGGGCCCAGCCCAGATACGCAGTATTTT. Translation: CASSLEGPSPDTQYF.